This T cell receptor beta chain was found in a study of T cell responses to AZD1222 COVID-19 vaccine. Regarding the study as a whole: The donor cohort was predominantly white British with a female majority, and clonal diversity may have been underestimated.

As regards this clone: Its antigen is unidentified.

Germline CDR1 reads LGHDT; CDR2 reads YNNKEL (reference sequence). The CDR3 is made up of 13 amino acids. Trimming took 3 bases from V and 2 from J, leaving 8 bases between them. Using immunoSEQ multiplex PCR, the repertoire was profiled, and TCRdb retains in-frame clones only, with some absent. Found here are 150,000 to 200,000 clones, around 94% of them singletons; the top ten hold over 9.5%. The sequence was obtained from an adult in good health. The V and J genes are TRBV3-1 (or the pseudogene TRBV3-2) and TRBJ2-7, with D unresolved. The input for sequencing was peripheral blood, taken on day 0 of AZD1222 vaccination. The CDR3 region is CASSQWQAYEQYF. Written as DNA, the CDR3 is TGTGCCAGCAGCCAGTGGCAAGCCTACGAGCAGTACTTC.